This TCR beta chain emerged from a study of T cell responses to AZD1222 COVID-19 vaccine. Repertoires were generated with immunoSEQ multiplex PCR, while TCRdb's copy carries only in-frame clones and drops some. This sample yields 90,000 to 110,000 clones, of which over 80% are seen a single time; approximately 5% belongs to the top ten. The sample was peripheral blood, taken on day 0 of AZD1222 vaccination. The source is an adult in good health.

Here the CDR3 DNA reads TGTGCCATCAGTGTACGGGGGGGCACAGATACGCAGTATTTT. Translation: CAISVRGGTDTQYF. V usage is TRBV10-3 and J usage is TRBJ2-3; 7 bases map to TRBD2. Germline CDR1 ENHRY, CDR2 SYGVKD. This CDR3 has 14 amino acids. V shed 4 bases and J 1 base; nucleotides not matched to a gene: 2.